The rows below give T cell receptor beta chains drawn from one sample of a study of blood T cell repertoires in COVID-19. Some clones are missing from TCRdb's copy, which holds only in-frame ones; the method was immunoSEQ multiplex PCR. The table shows around 26,000 clones, with roughly nine tenths occurring only once. Sequenced sample: peripheral blood. Receptors originate from a human donor with active COVID-19. The donor label of this sample is uncertain. Both conserved end residues are part of each CDR3. A D gene is named only where the DNA matches it firmly. Rows may omit the clone size; those that give it use once, few, many or a size class.

size: -; D: -; V: TRBV9; J: TRBJ1-1; CDR3: CASGQGLSTEAFF; DNA: TGTGCCAGTGGCCAGGGTTTGAGCACTGAAGCTTTCTTT
size: -; D: -; V: TRBV18; J: TRBJ1-2; CDR3: CASSPPGRDYGYTF; DNA: TGTGCCAGCTCACCACCGGGGAGGGACTATGGCTACACCTTC
size: -; D: TRBD1; V: TRBV5-1; J: TRBJ1-3; CDR3: CASSGTGSGNTIYF; DNA: TGCGCCAGCAGCGGGACAGGGTCAGGAAACACCATATATTTT
size: -; D: -; V: TRBV9; J: TRBJ2-7; CDR3: CASSVSRGGYEQYF; DNA: TGTGCCAGCAGCGTCTCTAGGGGTGGCTACGAGCAGTACTTC
size: few; D: TRBD2; V: TRBV19; J: TRBJ2-1; CDR3: CASSQLAGGRDNEQFF; DNA: TGTGCCAGTAGTCAACTAGCGGGAGGGCGGGACAATGAGCAGTTCTTC
size: -; D: -; V: TRBV6-6; J: TRBJ1-1; CDR3: CASSYRDLGNTEAFF; DNA: TGTGCCAGCAGTTACCGGGACTTGGGAAACACTGAAGCTTTCTTT
size: once; D: -; V: TRBV10-3; J: TRBJ2-3; CDR3: CATSDFSGPSTDTQYF; DNA: TGTGCCACCTCGGACTTTAGCGGACCAAGCACAGATACGCAGTATTTT
size: few; D: -; V: TRBV5-1; J: TRBJ2-7; CDR3: CASSLGHRESEQYF; DNA: TGCGCCAGCAGCTTGGGCCACAGGGAGAGCGAGCAGTACTTC
size: -; D: -; V: TRBV7-8; J: TRBJ2-7; CDR3: CASSLGLLYEQYF; DNA: TGTGCCAGCAGCTTAGGACTACTCTACGAGCAGTACTTC
size: -; D: -; V: TRBV6-6; J: TRBJ2-6; CDR3: CASSPRTESSGANVLTF; DNA: TGTGCCAGCAGTCCCCGGACAGAGAGCTCTGGGGCCAACGTCCTGACTTTC
size: -; D: -; V: TRBV29-1; J: TRBJ2-1; CDR3: CSAPSDSYNEQFF; DNA: TGCAGCGCCCCAAGCGACAGCTACAATGAGCAGTTCTTC
size: -; D: TRBD1; V: TRBV9; J: TRBJ2-5; CDR3: CASSADRAQGAEETQYF; DNA: TGTGCCAGCAGCGCGGATCGGGCCCAGGGGGCGGAAGAGACCCAGTACTTC
size: -; D: -; V: TRBV11-2; J: TRBJ2-2; CDR3: CASSLAVGETGELFF; DNA: TGTGCCAGCAGCTTAGCTGTAGGGGAAACCGGGGAGCTGTTTTTT
size: -; D: TRBD2; V: TRBV29-1; J: TRBJ2-7; CDR3: CSAGSGRAREQYF; DNA: TGCAGCGCGGGTAGCGGGAGGGCCCGCGAGCAGTACTTC
size: -; D: TRBD1; V: TRBV10-3; J: TRBJ2-7; CDR3: CAIRTGSNSYEQYF; DNA: TGTGCCATCAGGACAGGGTCGAACTCCTACGAGCAGTACTTC
size: -; D: -; V: TRBV7-2; J: TRBJ2-3; CDR3: CASSLQATSTDTQYF; DNA: TGTGCCAGCAGCTTACAAGCGACTAGCACAGATACGCAGTATTTT
size: -; D: -; V: TRBV7-8; J: TRBJ1-1; CDR3: CASSSRQTGNTEAFF; DNA: TGTGCCAGCAGCTCACGGCAGACGGGGAACACTGAAGCTTTCTTT
size: -; D: -; V: TRBV9; J: TRBJ2-7; CDR3: CASGPGGYEQYF; DNA: TGTGCCAGCGGCCCTGGGGGGTACGAGCAGTACTTC
size: -; D: -; V: TRBV6-1; J: TRBJ2-1; CDR3: CASSEAPGSADRQFF; DNA: TGTGCCAGCAGTGAGGCTCCGGGGTCGGCCGATCGGCAGTTCTTC
size: -; D: -; V: TRBV29-1; J: TRBJ2-1; CDR3: CAGVRNEQFF; DNA: TGCGCAGGGGTTCGCAATGAGCAGTTCTTC
size: -; D: TRBD1; V: TRBV10-1; J: TRBJ1-5; CDR3: CASSESGQGGMYQPQHF; DNA: TGCGCCAGCAGTGAGTCAGGACAGGGCGGTATGTATCAGCCCCAGCATTTT
size: -; D: -; V: TRBV3-1/TRBV3-2; J: TRBJ2-3; CDR3: CASSRLNTADTQYF; DNA: TGTGCCAGCAGCCGTCTCAATACTGCAGATACGCAGTATTTT
size: -; D: -; V: TRBV5-5; J: TRBJ2-7; CDR3: CASSLVRGDEQYF; DNA: TGTGCCAGCAGCTTGGTCAGGGGGGACGAGCAGTACTTC
size: -; D: -; V: TRBV12-3/TRBV12-4; J: TRBJ2-3; CDR3: CASSFGTDTQYF; DNA: TGTGCCAGCAGTTTCGGCACAGATACGCAGTATTTT
size: -; D: -; V: TRBV7-9; J: TRBJ2-7; CDR3: CASSLYNGYEQYF; DNA: TGTGCCAGCAGCTTATATAACGGCTACGAGCAGTACTTC
size: -; D: TRBD2; V: TRBV9; J: TRBJ2-7; CDR3: CASSVAGGLAGGSDEQYF; DNA: TGTGCCAGCAGCGTAGCGGGGGGACTAGCGGGAGGCAGCGACGAGCAGTACTTC
size: -; D: -; V: TRBV28; J: TRBJ2-5; CDR3: CASSFSVRQALKETQYF; DNA: TGTGCCAGCAGTTTTTCGGTCCGGCAGGCCCTAAAAGAGACCCAGTACTTC
size: -; D: -; V: TRBV6-2/TRBV6-3; J: TRBJ2-7; CDR3: CASSYLGGSYEQYF; DNA: TGTGCCAGCAGTTACCTAGGAGGCTCCTACGAGCAGTACTTC
size: -; D: TRBD1; V: TRBV18; J: TRBJ2-2; CDR3: CASSPRPGQEGGELFF; DNA: TGTGCCAGCTCACCACGACCGGGACAGGAAGGCGGGGAGCTGTTTTTT
size: -; D: -; V: TRBV18; J: TRBJ2-6; CDR3: CASSSDGTGGANVLTF; DNA: TGTGCCAGCTCCTCAGACGGAACAGGTGGGGCCAACGTCCTGACTTTC
size: -; D: TRBD1; V: TRBV5-6; J: TRBJ1-5; CDR3: CASSEGQGANQPQHF; DNA: TGTGCCAGCAGCGAAGGACAGGGGGCGAATCAGCCCCAGCATTTT
size: -; D: TRBD2; V: TRBV30; J: TRBJ2-3; CDR3: CAWRKRGLAADTQYF; DNA: TGTGCCTGGAGGAAAAGGGGACTAGCCGCAGATACGCAGTATTTT